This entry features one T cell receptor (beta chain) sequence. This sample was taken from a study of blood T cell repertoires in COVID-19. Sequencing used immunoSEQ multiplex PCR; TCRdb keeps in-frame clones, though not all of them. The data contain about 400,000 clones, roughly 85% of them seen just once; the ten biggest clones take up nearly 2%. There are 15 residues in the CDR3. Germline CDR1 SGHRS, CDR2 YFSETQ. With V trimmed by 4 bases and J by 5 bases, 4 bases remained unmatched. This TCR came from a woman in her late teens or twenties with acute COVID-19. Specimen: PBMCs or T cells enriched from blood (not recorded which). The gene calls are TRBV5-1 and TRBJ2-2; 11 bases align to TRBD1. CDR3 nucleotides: TGCGCCAGCAGCCCCGGGACAGGGGGAACCGGGGAGCTGTTTTTT. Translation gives CASSPGTGGTGELFF.